This TCR beta chain was identified during a study of blood T cell repertoires in COVID-19. TCRdb's table, derived via immunoSEQ multiplex PCR, lists solely in-frame clones and lacks some. Among under 200,000 clones listed, 88% were seen once. CDR1 and CDR2 (germline): MNHEY, SVGAGI. The V end lost 0 bases, the J end lost 3 bases, and 5 bases lay between the germline ends. This CDR3 is built from 13 residues. Sequenced: peripheral blood. The V call is TRBV6-5, the J call TRBJ2-5, with TRBD1 as a possible D gene (5 bases). The clonotype originates from a man aged 50-59 years who had recovered from COVID-19. CDR3 DNA: TGTGCCAGCAGTTACTCACAGGAAGAGACCCAGTACTTC. It codes for CASSYSQEETQYF.